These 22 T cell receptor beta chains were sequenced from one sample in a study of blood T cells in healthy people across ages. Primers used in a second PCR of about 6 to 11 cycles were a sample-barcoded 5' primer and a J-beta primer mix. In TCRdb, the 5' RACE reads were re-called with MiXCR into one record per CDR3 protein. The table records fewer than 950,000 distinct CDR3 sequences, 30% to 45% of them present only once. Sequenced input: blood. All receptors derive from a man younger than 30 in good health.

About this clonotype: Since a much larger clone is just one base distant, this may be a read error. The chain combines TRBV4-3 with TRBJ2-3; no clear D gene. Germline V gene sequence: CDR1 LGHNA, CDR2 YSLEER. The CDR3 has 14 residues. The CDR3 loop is CASSQDRSAFTRYF. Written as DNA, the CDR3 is TGCGCCAGCAGCCAAGATCGTTCCGCTTTTACGCGGTATTTT.

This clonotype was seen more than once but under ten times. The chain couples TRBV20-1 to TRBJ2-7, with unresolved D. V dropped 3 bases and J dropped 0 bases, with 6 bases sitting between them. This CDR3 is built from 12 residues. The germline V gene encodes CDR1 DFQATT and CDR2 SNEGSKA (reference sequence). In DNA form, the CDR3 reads TGCAGTGCTAGTTTACCCTCCTACGAGCAGTACTTC. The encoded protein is CSASLPSYEQYF.

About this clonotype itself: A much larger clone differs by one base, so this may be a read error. In nucleotides, the CDR3 is TGCGCCCGCAGCTTTTCGTTAGGAGGTGAGCAGTTCTTC. It yields the protein CARSFSLGGEQFF. The J gene is TRBJ2-1, the V gene TRBV5-1, with D tentatively TRBD2 (5 bases). This CDR3 has 13 amino acids. Germline V gene lookup returns CDR1 SGHRS and CDR2 YFSETQ.

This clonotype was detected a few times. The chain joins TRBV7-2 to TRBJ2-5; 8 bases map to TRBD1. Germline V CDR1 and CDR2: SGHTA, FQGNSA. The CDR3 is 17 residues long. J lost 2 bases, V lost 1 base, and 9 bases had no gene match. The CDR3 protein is CASSLVGTGENQETQYF. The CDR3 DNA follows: TGTGCCAGCAGCTTAGTTGGGACAGGTGAAAATCAAGAGACCCAGTACTTC. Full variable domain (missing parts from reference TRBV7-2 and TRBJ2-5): GAGVSQSPSNKVTEKGKDVELRCDPISGHTALYWYRQSLGQGLEFLIYFQGNSAPDKSGLPSDRFSAERTGGSVSTLTIQRTQQEDSAVYLCASSLVGTGENQETQYFGPGTRLLVL.

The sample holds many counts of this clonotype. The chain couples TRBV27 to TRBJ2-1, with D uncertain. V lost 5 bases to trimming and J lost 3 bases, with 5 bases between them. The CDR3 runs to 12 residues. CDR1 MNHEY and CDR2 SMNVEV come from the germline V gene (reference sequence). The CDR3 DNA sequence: TGTGCCAGCAGTCCGGACTACAATGAGCAGTTCTTC. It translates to CASSPDYNEQFF.

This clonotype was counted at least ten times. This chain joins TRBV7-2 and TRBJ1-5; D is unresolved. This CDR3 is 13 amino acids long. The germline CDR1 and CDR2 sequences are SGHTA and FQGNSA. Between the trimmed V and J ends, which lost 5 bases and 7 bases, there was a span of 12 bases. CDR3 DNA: TGTGCCAGCAGCCCGGTCGCTGGGCAGCCCCAGCATTTT. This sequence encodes CASSPVAGQPQHF.

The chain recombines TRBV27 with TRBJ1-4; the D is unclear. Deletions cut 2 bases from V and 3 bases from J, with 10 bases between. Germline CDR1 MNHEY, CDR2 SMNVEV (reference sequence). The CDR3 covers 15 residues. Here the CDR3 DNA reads TGTGCCAGCAGTTTAGGGTGGGGATCTAATGAAAAACTGTTTTTT. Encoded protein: CASSLGWGSNEKLFF.

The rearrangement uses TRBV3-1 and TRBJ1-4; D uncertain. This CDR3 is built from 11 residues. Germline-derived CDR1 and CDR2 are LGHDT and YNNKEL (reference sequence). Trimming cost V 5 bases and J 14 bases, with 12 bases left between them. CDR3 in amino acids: CASSGSHGLFF. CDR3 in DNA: TGTGCCAGCAGCGGGTCCCACGGGCTGTTTTTT. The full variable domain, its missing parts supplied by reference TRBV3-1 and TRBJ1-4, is DTAVSQTPKYLVTQMGNDKSIKCEQNLGHDTMYWYKQDSKKFLKIMFSYNNKELIINETVPNRFSPKSPDKAHLNLHINSLELGDSAVYFCASSGSHGLFFGSGTQLSVL.

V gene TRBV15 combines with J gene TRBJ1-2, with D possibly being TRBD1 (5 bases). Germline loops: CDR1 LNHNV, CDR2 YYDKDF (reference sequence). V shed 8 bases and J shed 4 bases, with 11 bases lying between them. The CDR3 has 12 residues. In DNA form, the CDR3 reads TGTGCCACCCAGGGATCGGGCTATGGCTACACCTTC. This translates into CATQGSGYGYTF.

CDR3 loop: CASKHPGLAPAYNEQFF. CDR3 in DNA: TGTGCCAGCAAGCACCCGGGACTAGCACCAGCCTACAATGAGCAGTTCTTC. The chain combines TRBV6-2 or TRBV6-3 with TRBJ2-1; 9 bases agree with TRBD2. The CDR3 spans 17 residues. Per the germline V gene, CDR1 is MNHEY and CDR2 is SVGEGT. With 7 bases clipped from V and 2 bases from J, the junction kept 12 bases outside the gene matches.

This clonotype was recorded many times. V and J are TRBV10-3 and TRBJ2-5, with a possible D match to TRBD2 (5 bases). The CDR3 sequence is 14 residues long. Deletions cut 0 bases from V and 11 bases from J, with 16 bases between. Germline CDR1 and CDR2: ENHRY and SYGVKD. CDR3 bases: TGTGCCATCAGTGAGTCGCCTAGCCTTGCCGATCAGTACTTC. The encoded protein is CAISESPSLADQYF.

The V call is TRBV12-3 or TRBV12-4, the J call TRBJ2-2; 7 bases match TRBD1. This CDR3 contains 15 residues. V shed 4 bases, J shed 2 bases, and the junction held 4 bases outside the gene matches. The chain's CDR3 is CASSSGTVNTGELFF. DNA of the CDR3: TGTGCCAGCAGTTCCGGGACAGTCAACACCGGGGAGCTGTTTTTT.

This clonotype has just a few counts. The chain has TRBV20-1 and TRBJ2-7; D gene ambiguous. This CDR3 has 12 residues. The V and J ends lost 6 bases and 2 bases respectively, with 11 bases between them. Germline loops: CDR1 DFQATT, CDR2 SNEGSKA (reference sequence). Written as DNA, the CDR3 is TGCAGTGCCAGCAAGGACCCCTACGAGCAGTACTTC. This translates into CSASKDPYEQYF.

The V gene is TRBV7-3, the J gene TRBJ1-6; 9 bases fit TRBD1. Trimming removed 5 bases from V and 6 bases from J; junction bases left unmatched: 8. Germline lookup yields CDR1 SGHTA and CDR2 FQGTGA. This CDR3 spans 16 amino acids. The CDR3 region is CASSPRDREINSPLHF. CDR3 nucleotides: TGTGCCAGCAGCCCTAGGGACAGGGAGATTAATTCACCCCTCCACTTT.

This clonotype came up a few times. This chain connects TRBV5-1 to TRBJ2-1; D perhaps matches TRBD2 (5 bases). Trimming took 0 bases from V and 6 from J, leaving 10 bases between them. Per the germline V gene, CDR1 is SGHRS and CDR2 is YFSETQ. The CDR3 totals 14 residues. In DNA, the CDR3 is TGCGCCAGCAGCTTGGCGACTCGGGGCAATGAGCAGTTCTTC. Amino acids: CASSLATRGNEQFF.

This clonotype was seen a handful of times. CDR3 amino acids: CSSVTSGGFGSYNEQYF. CDR3 bases: TGCAGTTCTGTGACTAGCGGGGGATTCGGGTCCTACAATGAGCAGTACTTC. The chain carries TRBV20-1 and TRBJ2-1; 12 positions agree with TRBD2. Judging by the DNA end, TRBJ2-7 fits better; the J call may be wrong. Germline V gene lookup returns CDR1 DFQATT and CDR2 SNEGSKA (reference sequence). The CDR3 has 17 residues.

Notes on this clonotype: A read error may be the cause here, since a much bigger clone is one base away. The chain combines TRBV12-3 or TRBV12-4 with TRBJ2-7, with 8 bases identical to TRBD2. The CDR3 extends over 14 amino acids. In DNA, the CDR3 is TGTGCCGGCAGTTTCAGAGCGGGGGTTCTCGAGCAGTACTTC. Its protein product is CAGSFRAGVLEQYF.

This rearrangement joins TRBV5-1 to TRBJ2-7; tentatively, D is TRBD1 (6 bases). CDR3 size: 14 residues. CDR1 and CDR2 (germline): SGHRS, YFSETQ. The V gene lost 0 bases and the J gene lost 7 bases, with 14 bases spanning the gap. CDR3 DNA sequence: TGCGCCAGCAGCTTGGCTCTTCGGGACAATGAGCAGTACTTC. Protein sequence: CASSLALRDNEQYF.

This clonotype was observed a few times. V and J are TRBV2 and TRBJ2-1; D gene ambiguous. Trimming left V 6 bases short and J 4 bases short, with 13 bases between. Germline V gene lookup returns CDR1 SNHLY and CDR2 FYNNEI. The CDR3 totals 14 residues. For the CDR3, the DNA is TGTGCCAGCAGGCCTACTGGGCAGTACAATGAGCAGTTCTTC. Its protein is CASRPTGQYNEQFF.

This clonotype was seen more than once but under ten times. In DNA, the CDR3 is TGTGCCAGCAGCTTAGCTGGTGACAGGGAAGAGACCCAGTACTTC. Translated: CASSLAGDREETQYF. This chain links TRBV7-2 with TRBJ2-5; 7 nucleotides agree with TRBD1. The CDR3 covers 15 residues. V lost 0 bases to trimming and J lost 3 bases; unmatched junction nucleotides: 4. CDR1 is SGHTA and CDR2 is FQGNSA in the germline V gene.

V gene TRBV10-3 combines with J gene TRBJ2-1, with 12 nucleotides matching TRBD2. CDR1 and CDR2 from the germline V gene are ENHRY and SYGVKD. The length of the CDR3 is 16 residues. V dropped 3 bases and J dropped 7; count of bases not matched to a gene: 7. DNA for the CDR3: TGTGCCATCAGTGATCCTAGCGGGAGGGTGCTGAATGAGCAGTTCTTC. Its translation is CAISDPSGRVLNEQFF.

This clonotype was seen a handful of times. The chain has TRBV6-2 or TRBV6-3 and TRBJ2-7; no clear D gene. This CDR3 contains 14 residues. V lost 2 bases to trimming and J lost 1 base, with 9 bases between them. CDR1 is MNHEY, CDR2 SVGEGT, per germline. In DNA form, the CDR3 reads TGTGCCAGCAGTTACGGGTCTATGTCCTACGAGCAGTACTTC. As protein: CASSYGSMSYEQYF.